These 28 T cell receptor beta chains were all obtained from the same sample, sequenced in a study of T cell responses to AZD1222 COVID-19 vaccine. The table came from immunoSEQ multiplex PCR; TCRdb's copy has only in-frame clones and leaves some out. The sample lists approximately 110,000 clones, about 88% occurring once. This material consisted of peripheral blood, taken on day 0 of AZD1222 vaccination. All receptors come from an adult in good health.

This clone came up once. The chain combines TRBV6-5 with TRBJ1-4, with 7 bases fitting TRBD1. CDR1 is MNHEY and CDR2 is SVGAGI in the germline V gene. J gave up 7 bases and V 9 bases, and 11 bases lay outside the gene matches. The CDR3 sequence is 14 residues long. CDR3 loop: CASTDREGAEKLFF. The CDR3 DNA is TGTGCCAGTACCGACAGGGAGGGGGCTGAAAAACTGTTTTTT.

This chain joins TRBV4-2 and TRBJ2-3, with unresolved D. Germline assignment: CDR1 LGHNA and CDR2 YNFKEQ. The CDR3 totals 16 residues. Trimming removed 1 base from V and 1 base from J, with 12 bases in between. The DNA for the CDR3 is TGTGCCAGCAGCCAAGGGTCCGCGGCCCGCACAGATACGCAGTATTTT. This sequence encodes CASSQGSAARTDTQYF.

The rearrangement joins TRBV30 to TRBJ2-1; TRBD2 agrees at 10 bases. The CDR3 runs 14 residues. Germline CDR1 GTSNPN, CDR2 SVGIG (reference sequence). V lost 2 bases to trimming and J lost 6 bases; unmatched junction nucleotides: 4. The CDR3 spells CAWSSERGGNEQFF. The CDR3 DNA reads as TGTGCCTGGAGTTCCGAGCGGGGGGGCAATGAGCAGTTCTTC.

The V call is TRBV14, the J call TRBJ2-1; 7 positions match TRBD1. Losses at the gene ends were 4 bases for V and 3 bases for J; bases not matched to a gene: 3. This CDR3 contains 14 residues. Per germline, CDR1 SGHDN and CDR2 FVKESK. The CDR3 DNA follows: TGTGCCAGCAGCCGGCAGGGGGTCTACAATGAGCAGTTCTTC. It yields the protein CASSRQGVYNEQFF.

V gene TRBV24-1 combines with J gene TRBJ2-3; no clear D gene. V lost 1 base to trimming and J lost 6 bases, with 4 bases between them. This CDR3 has 12 amino acids. Germline lookup yields CDR1 KGHDR and CDR2 SFDVKD. CDR3 loop: CATSDLSDTQYF. CDR3 DNA: TGTGCCACCAGTGATTTAAGTGATACGCAGTATTTT.

The chain couples TRBV11-2 to TRBJ2-1; 10 bases agree with TRBD1. The J segment lost 7 bases and the V segment lost 5 bases, leaving 8 bases of the junction unmatched. The CDR3 contains 15 residues. Per germline, CDR1 SGHAT and CDR2 FQNNGV. DNA for the CDR3: TGTGCCAGCAGCGTCGGGACAGGGGTTCGGAATGAGCAGTTCTTC. Translating it yields CASSVGTGVRNEQFF.

CDR3 sequence: CASRTGTPYSNQPQHF. The CDR3 DNA sequence: TGTGCCAGCAGAACCGGGACACCTTATAGCAATCAGCCCCAGCATTTT. The chain is built from TRBV27 and TRBJ1-5, with D possibly being TRBD1 (6 bases). V gave up 6 bases and J gave up 0 bases, with 15 bases separating them. Per germline, CDR1 MNHEY and CDR2 SMNVEV (reference sequence). The CDR3 spans 16 residues.

With respect to this clone: The junction differs from germline at one of its ends, possibly a read error. The gene calls are TRBV29-1 and TRBJ2-6; D is perhaps TRBD1 (6 bases). This CDR3 has 16 residues. Germline V gene sequence: CDR1 SQVTM, CDR2 ANQGSEA. The CDR3 DNA sequence: TGCAGCGCTGAAACCTACAGGGCCTCTGGGGCCAACGTCCTGACTTTC. Its translation is CSAETYRASGANVLTF.

This chain uses TRBV13 with TRBJ1-2; D remains ambiguous. Germline assignment: CDR1 PRHDT and CDR2 FYEKMQ (reference sequence). The V gene lost 0 bases and the J gene lost 3 bases, with 5 bases spanning the gap. The CDR3 extends over 13 amino acids. The CDR3 DNA is TGTGCCAGCAGCTTAGGACAGTACTATGGCTACACCTTC. Protein sequence: CASSLGQYYGYTF.

This clone was observed once. The chain carries TRBV6-1 and TRBJ1-1; the match to TRBD1 covers 8 bases. The V gene end was trimmed by 2 bases and the J gene end by 0 bases; junction bases not matched to a gene: 17. Looked up from germline, CDR1 is MNHNS and CDR2 is SASEGT. The CDR3 is 20 residues long. The chain's CDR3 is CASSEPLGQGWWVLNTEAFF. The CDR3 DNA is TGTGCCAGCAGTGAACCCCTAGGACAGGGTTGGTGGGTACTGAACACTGAAGCTTTCTTT.

This clone appeared a single time. The V call is TRBV27, the J call TRBJ2-2; 7 positions agree with TRBD1. The CDR3 is 14 amino acids. With V trimmed by 2 bases and J by 6 bases, 3 bases remained unmatched. Per germline, CDR1 MNHEY and CDR2 SMNVEV (reference sequence). The CDR3 coding sequence is TGTGCCAGCAGTTTAAACAGGGGCGCCGGGGAGCTGTTTTTT. It codes for CASSLNRGAGELFF.

The chain employs TRBV4-3 and TRBJ1-2; tentatively, D is TRBD1 (6 bases). Germline assignment: CDR1 LGHNA and CDR2 YSLEER. CDR3 size: 13 residues. The V gene lost 5 bases and the J gene lost 4 bases, with 11 bases spanning the gap. The CDR3 DNA reads as TGCGCCAGCAGCGCCGGGGGGCTCTATGGCTACACCTTC. Encoded protein: CASSAGGLYGYTF.

For the CDR3, the DNA is TGCGCCAGCAGCCAAGAGACGGGGTGGGGAGGCTACACCTTC. Its translation: CASSQETGWGGYTF. V and J are TRBV4-1 and TRBJ1-2, with no clear D. CDR3 size: 14 residues. The germline V gene has CDR1 MGHRA and CDR2 YSYEKL. Deletions cut 0 bases from V and 8 bases from J, with 13 bases between.

The chain employs TRBV10-3 and TRBJ2-1, with 15 positions matching TRBD2. Germline assignment: CDR1 ENHRY and CDR2 SYGVKD. This CDR3 is built from 17 residues. V lost 4 bases, J lost 0 bases, and 1 base stayed unmatched. CDR3 sequence: CAISGTSGGVSYNEQFF. In nucleotides, the CDR3 is TGTGCCATCAGTGGGACTAGCGGGGGGGTCTCCTACAATGAGCAGTTCTTC.

J is TRBJ2-3 and V is TRBV11-3, with TRBD2 identical over 11 bases. The germline gives CDR1 SGHNT, CDR2 YENEEA. V was pared by 2 bases and J by 0 bases, with 7 bases of the junction left unmatched. This CDR3 has 18 amino acids. CDR3 residues: CASSLSGLAGPSTDTQYF. In DNA form, the CDR3 reads TGTGCCAGCAGCTTATCCGGACTAGCGGGTCCTAGCACAGATACGCAGTATTTT.

V is TRBV6-4 and J is TRBJ1-1, with a weak D call TRBD1 (6 bases). The length of the CDR3 is 14 residues. Trimming stripped 10 bases from V and 5 bases from J, with 20 bases between. Looked up from germline, CDR1 is MRHNA and CDR2 is SNTAGT. The CDR3 loop is CATDFSGGGTEAFF. The CDR3 nucleotides are TGTGCCACCGACTTCTCGGGGGGCGGGACTGAAGCTTTCTTT.

The chain combines TRBV5-5 with TRBJ2-5, with 9 bases aligning to TRBD2. Looked up from germline, CDR1 is SGHKS and CDR2 is YYEKEE (reference sequence). Trimming took 1 base from V and 4 from J; bases not matched to a gene: 8. The CDR3 runs 16 residues. As DNA, the CDR3 is TGTGCCAGCAGCTTGCCTAGCGGGGTCTTGAGAGAGACCCAGTACTTC. Its protein product is CASSLPSGVLRETQYF.

This CDR3 reads CASSLGAPDIQYF. In DNA, the CDR3 is TGCGCCAGCAGCTTAGGGGCGCCAGACATTCAGTACTTC. This chain uses TRBV5-1 with TRBJ2-4; D may be TRBD1 (5 bases). There are 13 residues in the CDR3. Germline assignment: CDR1 SGHRS and CDR2 YFSETQ. Between the trimmed V and J ends, which lost 2 bases and 8 bases, there was a span of 11 bases.

This chain joins TRBV27 and TRBJ2-3, with D possibly matching TRBD1 (6 bases). CDR1 and CDR2 (germline): MNHEY, SMNVEV (reference sequence). Trimming cost V 3 bases and J 5 bases, with 15 bases left between them. The CDR3 runs to 15 residues. The CDR3 spells CASSLANRAGDTQYF. The CDR3 region has the DNA TGTGCCAGCAGTTTGGCAAACAGGGCTGGAGATACGCAGTATTTT.

This clone was counted only a few times. The chain has TRBV7-9 and TRBJ2-7, with a weak D call TRBD1 (6 bases). The V gene's germline CDR1 is SEHNR and CDR2 FQNEAQ (reference sequence). This CDR3 has 13 amino acids. The germline V and J ends were trimmed by 0 bases and 3 bases, with 6 bases remaining between them. The CDR3 loop reads CASSLADSYEQYF. CDR3 sequence (DNA): TGTGCCAGCAGCTTAGCGGACAGCTACGAGCAGTACTTC.

The V gene is TRBV7-6, the J gene TRBJ2-5; TRBD2 matches at 10 bases. This CDR3 is built from 15 residues. Germline V gives CDR1 SGHVS, CDR2 FNYEAQ. V shed 6 bases, J shed 4 bases, and the junction held 8 bases outside the gene matches. DNA for the CDR3: TGTGCCAGCAGTCCCCCTAGCGGGAGCGTAGAGACCCAGTACTTC. This translates into CASSPPSGSVETQYF.

V gene TRBV10-3 combines with J gene TRBJ1-1; perhaps TRBD1 as D (6 bases). CDR3 size: 15 residues. Germline CDR1 ENHRY, CDR2 SYGVKD. V dropped 1 base and J dropped 1 base, with 10 bases sitting between them. The CDR3 region is CAISEFGGPNTEAFF. CDR3 sequence (DNA): TGTGCCATCAGTGAGTTTGGGGGCCCGAACACTGAAGCTTTCTTT.

The rearrangement joins TRBV27 to TRBJ1-1; TRBD1 aligns across 7 bases. Germline V gene lookup returns CDR1 MNHEY and CDR2 SMNVEV (reference sequence). The CDR3 sequence is 15 residues long. Unmatched junction bases numbered 7, after V lost 4 bases and J lost 2 bases. Written as DNA, the CDR3 is TGTGCCAGCAGTTGGTCCGGGACAGATAACACTGAAGCTTTCTTT. This gives the protein CASSWSGTDNTEAFF.

The chain links TRBV19 to TRBJ1-3; D remains ambiguous. Germline CDR1 is LNHDA and CDR2 is SQIVND (reference sequence). Trimming removed 4 bases at V and 2 bases at J, with 9 bases between. CDR3 length: 14 amino acids. The CDR3 here is CASSKEGTGNTIYF. The CDR3 DNA follows: TGTGCCAGTAGTAAGGAGGGAACTGGAAACACCATATATTTT.

The J gene is TRBJ2-5, the V gene TRBV6-5; TRBD1 is a possible D gene (6 bases). The ends were cut back, 5 bases at V and 1 base at J, with 11 bases in the middle. CDR3 size: 14 residues. The germline V gene encodes CDR1 MNHEY and CDR2 SVGAGI. CDR3 residues: CASSHRDIQETQYF. The CDR3 DNA is TGTGCCAGCAGTCACCGGGACATCCAAGAGACCCAGTACTTC.

The rearrangement uses TRBV27 and TRBJ2-7; 12 bases map to TRBD2. CDR3 length: 13 residues. Trimming at V came to 8 bases and at J to 6 bases, leaving 5 bases not matched to a gene. Germline lookup yields CDR1 MNHEY and CDR2 SMNVEV (reference sequence). The CDR3 nucleotides are TGTGCCAGCCGCGGACTAGCGGGGAGCGAGCAGTACTTC. It translates to CASRGLAGSEQYF.

The gene calls are TRBV6-1 and TRBJ1-6, with D unresolved. CDR1 MNHNS and CDR2 SASEGT come from the germline V gene. This CDR3 region has 15 residues. Trimming removed 1 base at V and 9 bases at J, with 13 bases between. The chain's CDR3 is CASSEGAEAGSPLHF. For the CDR3, the DNA is TGTGCCAGCAGTGAAGGTGCCGAGGCGGGTTCACCCCTCCACTTT.

V usage is TRBV27 and J usage is TRBJ1-4; TRBD1 matches 7 bases. V gave up 6 bases and J gave up 7 bases; unmatched junction bases: 11. Per germline, CDR1 MNHEY and CDR2 SMNVEV (reference sequence). The CDR3 extends over 15 amino acids. The CDR3 here is CASRTQGGWGEKLFF. The DNA for the CDR3 is TGTGCCAGCAGGACTCAAGGGGGCTGGGGTGAAAAACTGTTTTTT.